The entry below gives a single TCR beta chain sequence along with its context. This sample stems from a study of neoadjuvant anti-PD-1 for oral cavity cancer. Study details: Patients without progression got a fourth dose around day 43.

Most PBMC samples had approximately 500 ng input DNA in six replicates. The table came from immunoSEQ multiplex PCR; TCRdb's copy has only in-frame clones and leaves some out. The sample contains nearly 8,000 clones, 60% to 75% of which appear only once. As for time point: after neoadjuvant nivolumab, at surgical resection. The CDR3 is made up of 13 amino acids. Per germline, CDR1 SGHTA and CDR2 FQGNSA. V was pared by 6 bases and J by 10 bases, with 13 bases between. The chain couples TRBV7-2 to TRBJ1-6; D gene ambiguous. The sequence came from a person between 40 and 80 years old with oral cavity squamous cell carcinoma. This specimen was PBMCs, taken after nivolumab (anti-PD-1) treatment. CDR3 region: CASSQQSFSPLHF. In nucleotides, the CDR3 is TGTGCCAGCAGTCAGCAGTCTTTCTCACCCCTCCACTTT.